A single sample is the source of the 15 T cell receptor beta chains below, sequenced in a study of shared clonotypes between healthy human individuals. Repertoires were generated with immunoSEQ multiplex PCR, while TCRdb's copy carries only in-frame clones and drops some. The table has approximately 460,000 clones, roughly four fifths seen once. The source material was PBMCs. The source is a woman aged 40-49 years in good health. Some clones in this sample may be carry-over from other donors' samples.

The chain links TRBV6-5 to TRBJ2-4; a weak D match, TRBD2 (6 bases). Trimming stripped 7 bases from V and 3 bases from J, with 16 bases between. The germline CDR1 and CDR2 sequences are MNHEY and SVGAGI. The CDR3 is 15 residues long. The CDR3 loop reads CASIPSGRGKNIQYF. In nucleotides, the CDR3 is TGTGCCAGCATCCCCTCGGGGCGGGGCAAAAACATTCAGTACTTC.

On this clone: One base away lies a much larger clone, so this may be a sequencing read error. The chain recombines TRBV5-6 with TRBJ2-7, with TRBD1 matching 7 bases. Germline assignment: CDR1 SGHDT and CDR2 YYEEEE. V lost 0 bases, J lost 6 bases, and 9 bases stayed unmatched. This CDR3 has 15 residues. In DNA, the CDR3 is TGTGCCAGCAGCTTGGTGGGACAGACGTCGGGCGAGCAGTACTTC. It is translated as CASSLVGQTSGEQYF.

Of note for this clone: Other DNA sequences in the same sample also yield this CDR3. The chain uses TRBV5-1 and TRBJ2-3; the match to TRBD2 covers 7 bases. CDR3 length equals 14 residues. Germline assignment: CDR1 SGHRS and CDR2 YFSETQ. V shed 1 base, J shed 3 bases, and the junction held 2 bases outside the gene matches. The CDR3 loop is CASSLSSGTDTQYF. CDR3 DNA: TGCGCCAGCAGCTTGTCTAGCGGTACAGATACGCAGTATTTT.

With regard to this clone: A far larger clone is just one base off, so this is likely a read error. V gene TRBV28 combines with J gene TRBJ1-1, with TRBD1 identical over 7 bases. The V segment lost 8 bases and the J segment 6 bases; nucleotides outside the gene matches: 6. The CDR3 length is 12 residues. The V gene's germline CDR1 is MDHEN and CDR2 SYDVKM. In DNA form, the CDR3 reads TGTGCCAGCGGTAAGGGACAGTCTGAAGCTTTCTTT. Its protein product is CASGKGQSEAFF.

This chain uses TRBV10-3 with TRBJ2-3; 8 nucleotides match TRBD2. After removal of 10 bases from V and 3 bases from J, the junction contained 9 bases not matched to a gene. The germline gives CDR1 ENHRY, CDR2 SYGVKD. The CDR3 has 14 amino acids. CDR3 sequence: CASRGGLATDTQYF. For the CDR3, the DNA is TGTGCCAGTCGAGGCGGACTAGCAACAGATACGCAGTATTTT.

This clone was seen once. The V gene is TRBV2, the J gene TRBJ1-3, with 9 bases aligning to TRBD1. Germline V CDR1 and CDR2: SNHLY, FYNNEI. J gave up 0 bases and V 6 bases, and 6 bases lay outside the gene matches. CDR3 length: 16 residues. The CDR3, as DNA: TGTGCCAGCAGGGGACAGGGCATCCTCTCTGGAAACACCATATATTTT. It specifies CASRGQGILSGNTIYF.

CDR3 nucleotide sequence: TGTGCCAGCAGCTTAGCGGGAACAACTGAAGCTTTCTTT. Translation: CASSLAGTTEAFF. This chain uses TRBV7-2 with TRBJ1-1; no clear D. This CDR3 region has 13 residues. Germline CDR1 and CDR2: SGHTA and FQGNSA. Trimming shortened V by 0 bases and J by 5 bases, and 7 bases separated the two germline ends. Complete variable domain (other parts from reference TRBV7-2 and TRBJ1-1): GAGVSQSPSNKVTEKGKDVELRCDPISGHTALYWYRQSLGQGLEFLIYFQGNSAPDKSGLPSDRFSAERTGGSVSTLTIQRTQQEDSAVYLCASSLAGTTEAFFGQGTRLTVV.

V gene TRBV5-6 combines with J gene TRBJ2-2; 9 bases line up with TRBD2. The V segment lost 3 bases and the J segment 0 bases; nucleotides outside the gene matches: 6. Germline assignment: CDR1 SGHDT and CDR2 YYEEEE. The CDR3 extends over 17 amino acids. The CDR3 region has the DNA TGTGCCAGCAGCTCCTTAGCGGGAGCGCCGAACACCGGGGAGCTGTTTTTT. It specifies CASSSLAGAPNTGELFF. Looking up the rest from reference TRBV5-6 and TRBJ2-2 gives the full variable domain: DAGVTQSPTHLIKTRGQQVTLRCSPKSGHDTVSWYQQALGQGPQFIFQYYEEEERQRGNFPDRFSGHQFPNYSSELNVNALLLGDSALYLCASSSLAGAPNTGELFFGEGSRLTVL.

Comments on this clone: This is likely an artifact of a read error, given a far larger clone one base away. Other DNA variants within this sample encode the same CDR3. The rearrangement joins TRBV30 to TRBJ2-7; D is unresolved. Trimming shortened V by 4 bases and J by 1 base, and 11 bases separated the two germline ends. The germline gives CDR1 GTSNPN, CDR2 SVGIG (reference sequence). The CDR3 spans 13 residues. CDR3 nucleotide sequence: TGTGCCTGGACTCGACCCCCTTCCTACGAGCAGTACTTC. This gives the protein CAWTRPPSYEQYF.

This chain joins TRBV2 and TRBJ1-1, with D perhaps matching TRBD1 (5 bases). CDR3 length: 15 residues. With 3 bases removed from V and 4 bases from J, the gap between germline ends came to 15 bases. CDR1 and CDR2 from the germline V gene are SNHLY and FYNNEI. CDR3 region: CASSESWDLGTEAFF. The CDR3 bases are TGTGCCAGCAGTGAGAGCTGGGACTTGGGCACTGAAGCTTTCTTT.

This sequence joins TRBV7-9 and TRBJ2-1; possible D gene TRBD2, 5 bases. The germline V gene encodes CDR1 SEHNR and CDR2 FQNEAQ (reference sequence). Trimming cost V 1 base and J 8 bases, with 15 bases left between them. The CDR3 sequence is 15 residues long. As DNA, the CDR3 is TGTGCCAGCAGCTTAGATGGACTCCACAGCGATGAGCAGTTCTTC. Amino acids: CASSLDGLHSDEQFF.

The gene calls are TRBV6-5 and TRBJ2-5, with TRBD2 as a possible D gene (6 bases). CDR3 length: 15 residues. The V end was cut by 2 bases, the J end by 10 bases, with 20 bases between. Germline V lookup: CDR1 MNHEY, CDR2 SVGAGI. The CDR3 spells CASSYAGGEYVNQYF. The CDR3 DNA follows: TGTGCCAGCAGTTACGCCGGAGGGGAGTACGTGAACCAGTACTTC.

There are a few counts of this clone. The chain carries TRBV28 and TRBJ2-7, with D possibly being TRBD1 (5 bases). V lost 9 bases to trimming and J lost 5 bases, with 14 bases between them. Germline V gene lookup returns CDR1 MDHEN and CDR2 SYDVKM. The CDR3 totals 12 residues. The CDR3 sequence is CASNWQGDEQYF. DNA of the CDR3: TGTGCCAGTAATTGGCAGGGCGACGAGCAGTACTTC.

This chain uses TRBV30 with TRBJ1-2; 8 nucleotides match TRBD1. The CDR3 runs to 11 residues. Germline CDR1 GTSNPN, CDR2 SVGIG (reference sequence). Unmatched junction bases numbered 3, after V lost 5 bases and J lost 7 bases. CDR3 DNA: TGTGCCTGGCGGACAGGGTTTGGCTACACCTTC. Protein: CAWRTGFGYTF.

This chain uses TRBV10-3 with TRBJ2-3; 8 nucleotides line up with TRBD2. V lost 6 bases and J lost 5; bases outside the gene matches: 7. From germline, CDR1 is ENHRY and CDR2 SYGVKD. The CDR3 has 14 residues. The CDR3 reads CAIRKAGVQDTQYF. Written as DNA, the CDR3 is TGTGCCATCAGGAAAGCGGGAGTTCAAGATACGCAGTATTTT.